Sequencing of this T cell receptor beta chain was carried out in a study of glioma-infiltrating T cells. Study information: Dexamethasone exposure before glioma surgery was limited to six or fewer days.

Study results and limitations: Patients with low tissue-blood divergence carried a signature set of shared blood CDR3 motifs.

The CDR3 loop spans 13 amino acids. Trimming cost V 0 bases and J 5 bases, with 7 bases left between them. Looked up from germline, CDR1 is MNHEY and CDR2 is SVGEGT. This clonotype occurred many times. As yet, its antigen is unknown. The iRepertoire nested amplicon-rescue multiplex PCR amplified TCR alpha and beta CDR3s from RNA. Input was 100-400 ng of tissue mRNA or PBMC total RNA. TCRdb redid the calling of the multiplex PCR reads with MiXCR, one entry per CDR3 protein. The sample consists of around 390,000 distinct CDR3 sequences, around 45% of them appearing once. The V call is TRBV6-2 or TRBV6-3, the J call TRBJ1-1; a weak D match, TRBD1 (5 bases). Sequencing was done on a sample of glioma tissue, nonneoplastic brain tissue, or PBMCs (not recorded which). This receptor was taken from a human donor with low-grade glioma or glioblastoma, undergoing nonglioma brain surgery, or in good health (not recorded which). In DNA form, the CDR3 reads TGTGCCAGCAGTTACTCCGGGGGGACTGAAGCTTTCTTT. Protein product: CASSYSGGTEAFF.